Listed below are T cell receptor beta chains from one sample, sequenced in a study of blood T cell repertoires in COVID-19. Sequencing was performed with immunoSEQ multiplex PCR; in TCRdb, only in-frame clones are kept and a portion is missing. Altogether roughly 86,000 clones are present, around nine tenths being singletons, with the ten largest covering 4.9%. Sample: peripheral blood. The source is a man aged 45-60 years with active or convalescent COVID-19. CDR3s include the opening cysteine and the closing phenylalanine or tryptophan. The order of the fields is clone size, J gene, V gene, D gene, CDR3 DNA, CDR3 protein. A D gene is named only where the DNA matches it firmly. Rows give clone size only sometimes, using once, few, many, or a class for an expanded clone.

.	TRBJ1-5	TRBV6-2/TRBV6-3	.	TGTGCCAGCAGTTCTCGTACAGGGTACAATCAGCCCCAGCATTTT	CASSSRTGYNQPQHF
.	TRBJ1-5	TRBV19	TRBD1	TGTGCCAGTAGTATCACAGGGGGAATGAATCAGCCCCAGCATTTT	CASSITGGMNQPQHF
.	TRBJ1-3	TRBV27	.	TGTGCCAGCAGTAAATGGACTGCGAGCTCTGGAAACACCATATATTTT	CASSKWTASSGNTIYF
.	TRBJ2-1	TRBV10-3	.	TGTGCCATCAGTGATAACGGAGACAATGAGCAGTTCTTC	CAISDNGDNEQFF
.	TRBJ2-4	TRBV27	TRBD1	TGTGCCAGCAGTTTACCGAGCGAAATGACAGGGGGCGAGTCCAAAAACATTCAGTACTTC	CASSLPSEMTGGESKNIQYF
.	TRBJ1-2	TRBV28	.	TGTGCCAGCAGTCTCACAGGGAATGGCTACACCTTC	CASSLTGNGYTF
.	TRBJ1-3	TRBV4-3	TRBD1	TGCGCCAGCAGCCTCGACAGGGCCGTGGAAAACACCATATATTTT	CASSLDRAVENTIYF
.	TRBJ2-7	TRBV11-2	TRBD2	TGTGCCAGCAGCTTTGGTAGCGGGGGGGCCTACGAGCAGTACTTC	CASSFGSGGAYEQYF
.	TRBJ2-5	TRBV24-1	.	TGTGCCACCAGTGATTCTGGGGCCGTCCAAGAGACCCAGTACTTC	CATSDSGAVQETQYF
once	TRBJ2-7	TRBV6-5	.	TGTGCCCGCGTCCGCTACGGGGAGCAGTACTTC	CARVRYGEQYF
few	TRBJ1-6	TRBV10-2	TRBD1	TGCGCCAGCAGGGGACAGTATAATTCACCCCTCCACTTT	CASRGQYNSPLHF
.	TRBJ1-6	TRBV6-5	.	TGTGCCAGCACCGGACCGGGGGGCAATTCACCCCTCCACTTT	CASTGPGGNSPLHF
.	TRBJ1-1	TRBV25-1	.	TGTGCCAGCCGCTCCTCGGGAAACTCTGAAGCTTTCTTT	CASRSSGNSEAFF
.	TRBJ1-2	TRBV27	TRBD1	TGTGCCAGCAGCCCGACAGGGAATATCTATGGCTACACCTTC	CASSPTGNIYGYTF
.	TRBJ1-5	TRBV27	TRBD1	TGTGCCAGCAGTTTATCTTTAACAGGGGGGAATCAGCCCCAGCATTTT	CASSLSLTGGNQPQHF
.	TRBJ2-5	TRBV5-1	TRBD1	TGCGCCAGCAGCTTGGAACAGGGGGAGAGACAAGAGACCCAGTACTTC	CASSLEQGERQETQYF
.	TRBJ1-5	TRBV19	.	TGTGCCAGTAGTTCCGGCCGACAGCCCAATCAGCCCCAGCATTTT	CASSSGRQPNQPQHF
.	TRBJ2-5	TRBV5-4	TRBD1	TGTGCCAGCAGCCAACAGGGGGCCTCTGAGACCCAGTACTTC	CASSQQGASETQYF
.	TRBJ1-1	TRBV4-3	TRBD1	TGCGCCAGCAGCCAAGAAGCCAGGGGGGACACTGAAGCTTTCTTT	CASSQEARGDTEAFF
once	TRBJ2-2	TRBV7-9	.	TGTGCCAGCAGCCAAGAGAGAGAAGCCGGGGAGCTGTTTTTT	CASSQEREAGELFF
.	TRBJ2-5	TRBV7-9	TRBD1	TGTGCCATCAGCTCCCGGGACAGTCAAGAGACCCAGTACTTC	CAISSRDSQETQYF
.	TRBJ2-1	TRBV27	.	TGTGCCAGCAGTCAAGGGGTGGCAGGGGAGTCCTACAATGAGCAGTTCTTC	CASSQGVAGESYNEQFF
.	TRBJ2-3	TRBV15	TRBD2	TGTGCCACCAGCAGAGATGGGGGGGGGATGACAGATACGCAGTATTTT	CATSRDGGGMTDTQYF
.	TRBJ1-4	TRBV3-1/TRBV3-2	.	TGTGCCAGCAGCCAAGATCGGCCAGGGGCGGCAACTAATGAAAAACTGTTTTTT	CASSQDRPGAATNEKLFF
.	TRBJ2-3	TRBV7-8	TRBD2	TGTGCCAGCAGCTCTCCTACTAGCGGGGGCGCCACCTGGGATACGCAGTATTTT	CASSSPTSGGATWDTQYF
.	TRBJ2-1	TRBV7-2	TRBD2	TGTGCCAGCAGCTTAGGGACTAGAGAGTACAATGAGCAGTTCTTC	CASSLGTREYNEQFF
.	TRBJ1-6	TRBV30	TRBD1	TGTGCCTGGCTGGACAGGGATCCCTATAATTCACCCCTCCACTTT	CAWLDRDPYNSPLHF
.	TRBJ2-5	TRBV19	.	TGTGCCAGTAGTATTCAGGGGGGCGAGACCCAGTACTTC	CASSIQGGETQYF
.	TRBJ1-1	TRBV7-9	.	TGTGCCAGCAGAGGCGGGTCAACCACTGAAGCTTTCTTT	CASRGGSTTEAFF
.	TRBJ1-5	TRBV3-1/TRBV3-2	TRBD1	TGTGCCAGCAGCCCCGGGACAGGGAGGGGCAATCAGCCCCAGCATTTT	CASSPGTGRGNQPQHF
.	TRBJ2-3	TRBV9	TRBD2	TGTGCCAGCAGTGAAGAAGCTAGCGGTAACACAGATACGCAGTATTTT	CASSEEASGNTDTQYF
few	TRBJ2-5	TRBV4-1	TRBD1	TGCGCCAGCAGCCCAAATCCGGGACAGGGGTGGGAGACCCAGTACTTC	CASSPNPGQGWETQYF